This T cell receptor beta chain was sequenced during a study of identical twins (dated by TCRdb to the mid-2010s). Turning to the overall study: To test whether fetal clonotypes persist, the study used deep sequencing on TCR alpha and beta repertoires from monozygotic twins, unrelated adults of various ages, and cord blood. To rule out contamination, the twin experiments were replicated at different times with different library preparation protocols.

Study-level results and caveats: In monozygotic twins, out-of-frame TCR alpha sharing was systematically underestimated by recombination models, although the models agreed with sharing between unrelated individuals. Invariant T cells such as MAIT and iNKT could partly confound zero-insertion analyses, though diverse VJ usage argued against this for most clonotypes. The excess sharing between twins in beta out-of-frame sequences was weaker because fewer shared sequences reduced the signal-to-noise ratio. Conclusions relied on cross-sectional statistical analysis, since the same donors could not be followed over many years. Abundant cord blood beta clonotypes carried fewer insertions; young adult naive repertoires showed a weaker similar trend, while memory repertoires showed none. Out-of-frame TCR alpha sequences shared between twins showed an excess of low generation-probability sequences compared with coincidental sharing between unrelated individuals.

This clonotype was detected a few times. Its antigen specificity is not known. No base quality information exists; no much larger clone differs at one position. Library generation was performed with 5' RACE. Sequencer: Illumina HiSeq 2000. Template switching introduced a universal primer binding site; the final cDNA contained a unique molecular identifier, enabling accurate counting of TCR cDNA molecules. First-strand cDNA for TCR alpha and beta chains was synthesized from specific primers in the conserved constant-segment region. To control for contamination, each cDNA library was double barcoded with a SMART-Mk sample barcode plus Illumina barcodes. TruSeq adapter sequences and Illumina sample barcodes were added in two successive PCR steps. The Illumina HiSeq platform was used with custom primers to sequence TCR alpha and beta cDNA libraries. Under the source paper's analysis protocol: MiGEC processed the raw reads to extract unique molecular identifiers, while MiXCR was used to determine the CDR3 positions. Recombination models were inferred per individual with the repgenHMM and IGoR tools using an EM algorithm. The analysis of shared clonotypes was done with the tcR package in R, with sharing normalized by the product of cloneset sizes. Out-of-frame nonproductive sequences were analyzed to study raw recombination free of thymic and clonal selection effects. Using fastp trimming at Q25 and MiXCR clonotype assembly, TCRdb reanalyzed the public sequencing data and kept in-frame beta chains. Entries that share a CDR3 protein sequence are merged under the most common genes and DNA. These V and J calls rely on TCRdb rather than the paper's analysis. The sample includes approximately 260,000 distinct CDR3 sequences, with more than 13% observed a single time. The ten biggest clones cover around 8.9% of the sample.

In the germline V gene, CDR1 corresponds to SQVTM and CDR2 to ANQGSEA. V is clipped by 6 bases and J by 6 bases, and the sequence between their germline boundaries is 20 bases long. The CDR3 contains 14 residues, cysteine and phenylalanine counted. Only the CDR3 portion is preserved as DNA: 42 bases, with reading frame beginning at the first base. All donors were healthy Caucasians. Miltenyi CD45RO+ enrichment and human naive T-cell isolation kits were used to isolate memory (CD45RO+) and naive T cells from PBMC. The sequence came from a woman under 30 in good health. The sample taken for sequencing was memory (CD45RO+) T cells sorted from blood. Sample cell subset or site, as interpreted from the label and publication: CD45RO+ enriched T cells. The rearranged segments are TRBV29-1 and TRBJ1-2; the D gene identity is not certain. The CDR3: CSVFWSSRYHGYTF. In nucleotide form, the sequence is TGCAGCGTCTTCTGGTCCTCGAGGTACCATGGCTACACCTTC. The full variable domain, completed from the reference TRBV29-1 and TRBJ1-2 proteins outside the CDR3, reads SAVISQKPSRDICQRGTSLTIQCQVDSQVTMMFWYRQQPGQSLTLIATANQGSEATYESGFVIDKFPISRPNLTFSTLTVSNMSPEDSSIYLCSVFWSSRYHGYTFGSGTRLTVV.